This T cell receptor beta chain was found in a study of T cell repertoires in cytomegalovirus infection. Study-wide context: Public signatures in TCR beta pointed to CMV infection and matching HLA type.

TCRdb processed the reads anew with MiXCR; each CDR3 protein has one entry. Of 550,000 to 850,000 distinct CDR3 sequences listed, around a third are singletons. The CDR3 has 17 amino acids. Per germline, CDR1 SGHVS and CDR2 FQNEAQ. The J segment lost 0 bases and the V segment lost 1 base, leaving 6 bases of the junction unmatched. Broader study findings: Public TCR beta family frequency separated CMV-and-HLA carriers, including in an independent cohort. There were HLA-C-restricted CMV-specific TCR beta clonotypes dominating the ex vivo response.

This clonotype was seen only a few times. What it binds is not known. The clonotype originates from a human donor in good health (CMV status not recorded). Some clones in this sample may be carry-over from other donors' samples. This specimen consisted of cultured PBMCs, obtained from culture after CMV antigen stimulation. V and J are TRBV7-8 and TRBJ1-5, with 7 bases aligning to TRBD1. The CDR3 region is CASSLVGTALSNQPQHF. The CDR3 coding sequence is TGTGCCAGCAGCTTAGTGGGGACAGCCCTTAGCAATCAGCCCCAGCATTTT.